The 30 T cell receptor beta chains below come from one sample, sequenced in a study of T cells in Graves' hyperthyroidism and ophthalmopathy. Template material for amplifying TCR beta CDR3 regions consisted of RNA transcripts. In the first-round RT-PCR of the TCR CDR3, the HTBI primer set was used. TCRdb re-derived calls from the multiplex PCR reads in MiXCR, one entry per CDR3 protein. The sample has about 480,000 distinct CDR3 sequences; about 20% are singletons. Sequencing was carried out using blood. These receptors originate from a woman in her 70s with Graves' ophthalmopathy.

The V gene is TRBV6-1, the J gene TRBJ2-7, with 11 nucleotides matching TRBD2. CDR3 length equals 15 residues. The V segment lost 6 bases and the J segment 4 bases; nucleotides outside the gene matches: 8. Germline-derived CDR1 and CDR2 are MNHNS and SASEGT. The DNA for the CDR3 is TGTGCCAGCAGCAGCAAGGGACTAGCGGTGTACGAGCAGTACTTC. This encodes CASSSKGLAVYEQYF.

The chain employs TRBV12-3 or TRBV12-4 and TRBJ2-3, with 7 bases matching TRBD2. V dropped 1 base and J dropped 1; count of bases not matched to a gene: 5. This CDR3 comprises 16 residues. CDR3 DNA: TGTGCCAGCAGTTTAGGGGGGGGTTCTCGCACAGATACGCAGTATTTT. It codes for CASSLGGGSRTDTQYF.

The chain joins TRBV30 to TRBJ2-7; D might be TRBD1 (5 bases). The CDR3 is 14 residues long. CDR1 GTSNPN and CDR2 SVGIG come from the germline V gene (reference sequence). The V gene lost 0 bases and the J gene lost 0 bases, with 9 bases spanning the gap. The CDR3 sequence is CAWSVRGFSYEQYF. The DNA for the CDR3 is TGTGCCTGGAGTGTTAGGGGCTTCTCCTACGAGCAGTACTTC. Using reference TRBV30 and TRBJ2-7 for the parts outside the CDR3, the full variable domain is SQTIHQWPATLVQPVGSPLSLECTVEGTSNPNLYWYRQAAGRGLQLLFYSVGIGQISSEVPQNLSASRPQDRQFILSSKKLLLSDSGFYLCAWSVRGFSYEQYFGPGTRLTVT.

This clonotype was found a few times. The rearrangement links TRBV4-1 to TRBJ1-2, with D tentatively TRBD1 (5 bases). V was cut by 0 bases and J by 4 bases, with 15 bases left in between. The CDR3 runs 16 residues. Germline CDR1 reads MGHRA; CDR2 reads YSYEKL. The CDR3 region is CASSQEGGTKLYGYTF. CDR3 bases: TGCGCCAGCAGCCAAGAAGGTGGGACCAAGCTCTATGGCTACACCTTC.

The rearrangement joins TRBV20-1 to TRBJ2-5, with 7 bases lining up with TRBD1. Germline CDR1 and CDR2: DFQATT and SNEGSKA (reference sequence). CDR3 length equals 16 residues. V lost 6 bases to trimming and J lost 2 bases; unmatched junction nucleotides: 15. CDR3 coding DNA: TGCAGTGCAGTACCGGGACAGCATAAACCTCAAGAGACCCAGTACTTC. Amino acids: CSAVPGQHKPQETQYF.

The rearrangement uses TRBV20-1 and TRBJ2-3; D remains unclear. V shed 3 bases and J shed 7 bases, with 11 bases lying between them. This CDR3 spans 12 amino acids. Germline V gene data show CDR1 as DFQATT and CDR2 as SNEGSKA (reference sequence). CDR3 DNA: TGCAGTGCTAGGGGCCGGTTTAATACGCAGTATTTT. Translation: CSARGRFNTQYF.

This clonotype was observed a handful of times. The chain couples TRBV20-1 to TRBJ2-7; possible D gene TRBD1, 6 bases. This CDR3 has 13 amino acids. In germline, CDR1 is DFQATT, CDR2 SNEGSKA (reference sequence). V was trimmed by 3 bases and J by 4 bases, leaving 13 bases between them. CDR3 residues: CSASYRAGYEQYF. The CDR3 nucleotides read TGCAGTGCTAGTTACAGGGCCGGGTACGAGCAGTACTTC.

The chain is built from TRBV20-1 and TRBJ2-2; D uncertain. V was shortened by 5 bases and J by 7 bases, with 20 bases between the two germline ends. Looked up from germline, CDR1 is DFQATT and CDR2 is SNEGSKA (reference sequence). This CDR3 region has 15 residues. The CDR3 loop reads CSARTSELYIGELFF. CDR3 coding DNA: TGCAGTGCTCGAACGTCGGAACTATATATCGGGGAGCTGTTTTTT.

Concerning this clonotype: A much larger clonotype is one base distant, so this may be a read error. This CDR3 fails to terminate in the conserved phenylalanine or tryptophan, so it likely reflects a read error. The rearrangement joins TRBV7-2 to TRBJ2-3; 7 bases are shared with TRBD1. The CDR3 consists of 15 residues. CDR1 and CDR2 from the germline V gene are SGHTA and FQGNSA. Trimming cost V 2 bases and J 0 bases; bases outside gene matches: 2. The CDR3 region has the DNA TGTGCCAGCAGCTTAATGGGACAGAGCACAGATACGCAGTATTCT. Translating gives CASSLMGQSTDTQYS.

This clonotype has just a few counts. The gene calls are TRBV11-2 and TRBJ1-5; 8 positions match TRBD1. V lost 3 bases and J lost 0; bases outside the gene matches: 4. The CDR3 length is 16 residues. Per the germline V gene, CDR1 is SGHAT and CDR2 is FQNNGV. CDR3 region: CASSLMDRDSNQPQHF. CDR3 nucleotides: TGTGCCAGCAGCTTGATGGACAGGGATAGCAATCAGCCCCAGCATTTT.

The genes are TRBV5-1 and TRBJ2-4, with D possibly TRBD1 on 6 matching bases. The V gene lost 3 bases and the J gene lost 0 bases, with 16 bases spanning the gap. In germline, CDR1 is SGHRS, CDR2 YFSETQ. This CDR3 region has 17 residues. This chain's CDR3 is CASSYSGQSLAKNIQYF. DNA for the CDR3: TGCGCCAGCAGCTATTCCGGACAGTCCCTAGCCAAAAACATTCAGTACTTC.

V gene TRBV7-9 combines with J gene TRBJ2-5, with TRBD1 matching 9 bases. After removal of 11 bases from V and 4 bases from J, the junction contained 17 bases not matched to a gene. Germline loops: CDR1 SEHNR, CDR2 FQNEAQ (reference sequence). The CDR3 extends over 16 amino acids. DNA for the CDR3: TGTGCCGGCACCCTAGGGGGACAGGGTAACGGAGAGACCCAGTACTTC. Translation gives CAGTLGGQGNGETQYF.

CDR3 sequence: CASSLTQRGEQYF. The CDR3 DNA reads as TGTGCCAGCAGCTTAACGCAGCGCGGTGAGCAGTACTTC. The chain employs TRBV7-3 and TRBJ2-7; D not certain. V lost 0 bases and J 7 bases, leaving 10 bases between the germline ends. Germline V lookup: CDR1 SGHTA, CDR2 FQGTGA. The CDR3 runs 13 residues.

Here the CDR3 reads CSVEEGGYEQYF. For the CDR3, the DNA is TGCAGCGTTGAAGAGGGGGGCTACGAGCAGTACTTC. The rearrangement links TRBV29-1 to TRBJ2-7, with a tentative D call TRBD2 (6 bases). Per the germline V gene, CDR1 is SQVTM and CDR2 is ANQGSEA. The CDR3 has 12 amino acids. V lost 0 bases to trimming and J lost 3 bases, with 6 bases between them.

The CDR3 sequence: CASSLVPSGSRYNEQFF. CDR3 nucleotide sequence: TGCGCCAGCAGCTTGGTGCCTAGCGGGAGTCGGTACAATGAGCAGTTCTTC. The V and J genes are TRBV5-1 and TRBJ2-1, with 10 bases lining up with TRBD2. Germline CDR1 is SGHRS and CDR2 is YFSETQ. Losses at the gene ends were 0 bases for V and 4 bases for J; bases not matched to a gene: 7. This CDR3 is built from 17 residues.

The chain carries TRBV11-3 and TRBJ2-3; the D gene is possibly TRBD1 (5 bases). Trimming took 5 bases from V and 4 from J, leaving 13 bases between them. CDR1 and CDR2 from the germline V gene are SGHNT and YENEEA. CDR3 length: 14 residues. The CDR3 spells CASSALSGSDTQYF. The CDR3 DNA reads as TGTGCCAGCAGCGCCCTATCAGGGTCAGATACGCAGTATTTT. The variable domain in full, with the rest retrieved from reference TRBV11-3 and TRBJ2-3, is EAGVVQSPRYKIIEKKQPVAFWCNPISGHNTLYWYLQNLGQGPELLIRYENEEAVDDSQLPKDRFSAERLKGVDSTLKIQPAELGDSAVYLCASSALSGSDTQYFGPGTRLTVL.

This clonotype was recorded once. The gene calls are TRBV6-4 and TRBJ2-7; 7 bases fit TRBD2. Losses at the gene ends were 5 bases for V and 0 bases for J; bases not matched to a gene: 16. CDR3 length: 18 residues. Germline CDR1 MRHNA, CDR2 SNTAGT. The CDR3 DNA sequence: TGTGCCAGCAGTTCTCCCCTTTTAGCGGGTAGGAGCTCCTACGAGCAGTACTTC. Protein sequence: CASSSPLLAGRSSYEQYF.

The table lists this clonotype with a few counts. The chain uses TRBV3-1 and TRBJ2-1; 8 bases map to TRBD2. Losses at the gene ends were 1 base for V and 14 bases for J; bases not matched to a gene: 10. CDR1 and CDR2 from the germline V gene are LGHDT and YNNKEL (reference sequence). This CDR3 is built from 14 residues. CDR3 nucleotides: TGTGCCAGCAGCCAAGTTGGTTCTGTGACTAGCGAGTTCTTC. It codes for CASSQVGSVTSEFF.

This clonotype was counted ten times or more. In nucleotides, the CDR3 is TGTGCCAGCACCCCCCTGAAGCGCTCCTACAATGAGCAGTTCTTC. Translated: CASTPLKRSYNEQFF. This chain joins TRBV12-3 or TRBV12-4 and TRBJ2-1, with D hard to call. Trimming removed 7 bases at V and 0 bases at J, with 13 bases between. The CDR3 length is 15 residues.

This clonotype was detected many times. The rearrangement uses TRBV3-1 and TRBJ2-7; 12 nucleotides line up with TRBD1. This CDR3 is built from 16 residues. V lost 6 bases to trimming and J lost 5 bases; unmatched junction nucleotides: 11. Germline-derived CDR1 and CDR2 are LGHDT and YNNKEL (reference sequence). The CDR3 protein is CASSSTTGTGGHEQYF. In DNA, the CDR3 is TGTGCCAGCAGTTCAACCACCGGGACAGGGGGCCACGAGCAGTACTTC.

CDR3 nucleotides: TGTGCCAGCAGCGTAGTAACGGGAGTGTCCTACAATGAGCAGTTCTTC. Amino acids: CASSVVTGVSYNEQFF. The chain uses TRBV3-1 and TRBJ2-1; tentatively, D is TRBD2 (6 bases). Per the germline V gene, CDR1 is LGHDT and CDR2 is YNNKEL (reference sequence). V was pared by 5 bases and J by 1 base, with 15 bases between. This CDR3 is 16 amino acids long.

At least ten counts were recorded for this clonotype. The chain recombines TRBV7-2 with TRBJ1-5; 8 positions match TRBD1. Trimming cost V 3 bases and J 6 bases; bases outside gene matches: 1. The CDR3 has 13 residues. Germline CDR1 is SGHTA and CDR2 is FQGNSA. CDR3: CASSFDRGQPQHF. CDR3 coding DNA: TGTGCCAGCAGCTTTGACAGGGGTCAGCCCCAGCATTTT.

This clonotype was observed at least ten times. The CDR3 coding sequence is TGTGCCAGCAGTTTAAGGCGGACCGGGGAGCTGTTTTTT. Protein product: CASSLRRTGELFF. The rearrangement joins TRBV12-3 or TRBV12-4 to TRBJ2-2; no reliable D call. The CDR3 consists of 13 residues. With 2 bases removed from V and 5 bases from J, the gap between germline ends came to 6 bases.

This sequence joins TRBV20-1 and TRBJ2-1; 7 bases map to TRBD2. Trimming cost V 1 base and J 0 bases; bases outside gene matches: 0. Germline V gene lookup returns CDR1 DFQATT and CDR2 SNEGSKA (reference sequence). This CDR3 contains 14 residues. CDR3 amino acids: CSARAGGSYNEQFF. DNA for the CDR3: TGCAGTGCTAGAGCGGGAGGCTCCTACAATGAGCAGTTCTTC.

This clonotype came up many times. The chain's CDR3 is CASSFLGLGATEAFF. CDR3 coding DNA: TGTGCCAGCAGCTTTTTGGGGCTAGGTGCCACTGAAGCTTTCTTT. The V gene is TRBV7-8, the J gene TRBJ1-1, with a tentative D call TRBD1 (5 bases). The ends were cut back, 3 bases at V and 4 bases at J, with 15 bases in the middle. This CDR3 has 15 amino acids. The V gene's germline CDR1 is SGHVS and CDR2 FQNEAQ.

Here the CDR3 reads CASSSNRDLAHQETQYF. DNA for the CDR3: TGCGCCAGCAGCTCCAATAGGGATCTAGCACACCAAGAGACCCAGTACTTC. The genes are TRBV5-1 and TRBJ2-5, with a possible D match to TRBD2 (5 bases). This CDR3 has 17 residues. Looked up from germline, CDR1 is SGHRS and CDR2 is YFSETQ. The V and J ends lost 3 bases and 0 bases respectively, with 18 bases between them.

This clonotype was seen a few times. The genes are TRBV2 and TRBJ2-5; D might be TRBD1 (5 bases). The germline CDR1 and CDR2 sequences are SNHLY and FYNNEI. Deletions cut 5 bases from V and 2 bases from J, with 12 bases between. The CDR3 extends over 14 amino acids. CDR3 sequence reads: CASSRQRLQETQYF. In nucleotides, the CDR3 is TGTGCCAGCAGTAGACAGCGCCTACAAGAGACCCAGTACTTC. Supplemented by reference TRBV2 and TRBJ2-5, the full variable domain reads EPEVTQTPSHQVTQMGQEVILRCVPISNHLYFYWYRQILGQKVEFLVSFYNNEISEKSEIFDDQFSVERPDGSNFTLKIRSTKLEDSAMYFCASSRQRLQETQYFGPGTRLLVL.

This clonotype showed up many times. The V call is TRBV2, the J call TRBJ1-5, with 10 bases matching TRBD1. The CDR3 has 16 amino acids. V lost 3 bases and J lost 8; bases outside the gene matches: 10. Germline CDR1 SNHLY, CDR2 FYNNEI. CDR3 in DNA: TGTGCCAGCAGTGAGCGGGTGACAGGGGGCGAAAAGCCCCAGCATTTT. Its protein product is CASSERVTGGEKPQHF. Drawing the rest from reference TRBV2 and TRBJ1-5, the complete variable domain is EPEVTQTPSHQVTQMGQEVILRCVPISNHLYFYWYRQILGQKVEFLVSFYNNEISEKSEIFDDQFSVERPDGSNFTLKIRSTKLEDSAMYFCASSERVTGGEKPQHFGDGTRLSIL.

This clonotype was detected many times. The CDR3 spells CASSLTGGGSTEAFF. CDR3 coding DNA: TGTGCCAGCAGCTTGACCGGAGGGGGAAGCACTGAAGCTTTCTTT. V and J are TRBV7-2 and TRBJ1-1, with D perhaps matching TRBD1 (6 bases). The V end lost 3 bases, the J end lost 4 bases, and 15 bases lay between the germline ends. This CDR3 is 15 amino acids long. Germline V CDR1 and CDR2: SGHTA, FQGNSA.

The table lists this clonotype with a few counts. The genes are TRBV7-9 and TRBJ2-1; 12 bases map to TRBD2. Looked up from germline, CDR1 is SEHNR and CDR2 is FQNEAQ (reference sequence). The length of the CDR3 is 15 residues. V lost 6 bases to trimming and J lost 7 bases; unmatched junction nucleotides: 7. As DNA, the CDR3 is TGTGCCAGCAGGCTAGCGGGAGGGCCGAAGAATGAGCAGTTCTTC. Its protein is CASRLAGGPKNEQFF.